These 23 T cell receptor beta chains came from one sample sequenced in a study of T-cell memory formation after mild COVID-19. From the 5' RACE reads, TCRdb called clonotypes with MiXCR, one entry per CDR3 protein. The table shows more than 150,000 distinct CDR3 sequences, with over 20% occurring only once. The sequenced material came from PBMCs or a T cell subset sorted from them (not recorded which). These receptors all come from an adult woman who had mild COVID-19 (a few samples of this study predate the infection). Cell type and time point are not known.

The chain links TRBV7-9 to TRBJ2-7; 9 bases align to TRBD1. V was clipped by 2 bases and J by 3 bases; unmatched bases: 5. This CDR3 region has 15 residues. Germline-derived CDR1 and CDR2 are SEHNR and FQNEAQ (reference sequence). The DNA for the CDR3 is TGTGCCAGCAGCTTACTTGCGGGACAGGGCTACGAGCAGTACTTC. It translates to CASSLLAGQGYEQYF.

In its sample, this clonotype was seen a few times. The rearrangement uses TRBV9 and TRBJ2-7, with TRBD1 as a possible D gene (5 bases). This CDR3 is 14 amino acids long. Germline loops: CDR1 SGDLS, CDR2 YYNGEE. V was trimmed by 0 bases and J by 2 bases, leaving 9 bases between them. The CDR3 coding sequence is TGTGCCAGCAGCGTAGAAGACAGACCCTACGAGCAGTACTTC. Encoded protein: CASSVEDRPYEQYF. The full variable domain, completed using reference TRBV9 and TRBJ2-7, is DSGVTQTPKHLITATGQRVTLRCSPRSGDLSVYWYQQSLDQGLQFLIQYYNGEERAKGNILERFSAQQFPDLHSELNLSSLELGDSALYFCASSVEDRPYEQYFGPGTRLTVT.

The genes are TRBV13 and TRBJ1-2; no reliable D call. The germline V gene has CDR1 PRHDT and CDR2 FYEKMQ (reference sequence). The CDR3 length is 13 residues. V was cut by 4 bases and J by 6 bases, with 12 bases left in between. CDR3 sequence (DNA): TGTGCCAGCAGCTGGGAGGGAAGGGATGGCTACACCTTC. Encoded protein: CASSWEGRDGYTF.

This clonotype has just a few counts. This rearrangement joins TRBV2 to TRBJ2-1, with a tentative D call TRBD1 (6 bases). The CDR3 runs 14 residues. The germline V and J ends were trimmed by 1 base and 8 bases, with 12 bases remaining between them. Looked up from germline, CDR1 is SNHLY and CDR2 is FYNNEI. As DNA, the CDR3 is TGTGCCAGCAGTGAAGACAGGGATTCGGATGAGCAGTTCTTC. Protein: CASSEDRDSDEQFF.

This clonotype was counted a few times. The V and J genes are TRBV5-1 and TRBJ2-5; D remains unclear. The CDR3 is 12 residues long. The germline CDR1 and CDR2 sequences are SGHRS and YFSETQ. V was shortened by 3 bases and J by 0 bases, with 3 bases between the two germline ends. CDR3 residues: CASSWNQETQYF. CDR3 nucleotides: TGCGCCAGCAGCTGGAACCAAGAGACCCAGTACTTC.

The genes are TRBV5-6 and TRBJ1-4; D perhaps matches TRBD1 (5 bases). CDR3 length equals 16 residues. Germline CDR1 and CDR2: SGHDT and YYEEEE. Deletions cut 2 bases from V and 8 bases from J, with 19 bases between. The CDR3 protein is CASSFQGGWEREKLFF. CDR3 in DNA: TGTGCCAGCAGCTTCCAGGGAGGTTGGGAACGGGAAAAACTGTTTTTT. Together with reference TRBV5-6 and TRBJ1-4, the CDR3 gives the full variable domain: DAGVTQSPTHLIKTRGQQVTLRCSPKSGHDTVSWYQQALGQGPQFIFQYYEEEERQRGNFPDRFSGHQFPNYSSELNVNALLLGDSALYLCASSFQGGWEREKLFFGSGTQLSVL.

This clonotype was observed a few times. This rearrangement joins TRBV7-8 to TRBJ2-7; the match to TRBD2 covers 8 bases. V was clipped by 5 bases and J by 12 bases; unmatched bases: 9. Looked up from germline, CDR1 is SGHVS and CDR2 is FQNEAQ. The CDR3 runs to 12 residues. In DNA form, the CDR3 reads TGTGCCAGCAGCCCCCCGGGGGGGCAAGGGTACTTC. Its translation is CASSPPGGQGYF. The variable domain in full, with the rest retrieved from reference TRBV7-8 and TRBJ2-7, is GAGVSQSPRYKVAKRGQDVALRCDPISGHVSLFWYQQALGQGPEFLTYFQNEAQLDKSGLPSDRFFAERPEGSVSTLKIQRTQQEDSAVYLCASSPPGGQGYFGPGTRLTVT.

This clonotype was counted between two and nine times. The chain combines TRBV12-3 or TRBV12-4 with TRBJ1-5, with D unclear. V dropped 6 bases and J dropped 0 bases, with 24 bases sitting between them. The CDR3 covers 19 residues. CDR3 sequence reads: CASSLSGHWRDHSNQPQHF. As DNA, the CDR3 is TGTGCCAGCAGCCTTTCCGGCCATTGGCGGGATCATAGCAATCAGCCCCAGCATTTT.

V is TRBV27 and J is TRBJ2-5; unclear D gene. V was trimmed by 1 base and J by 3 bases, leaving 6 bases between them. There are 13 residues in the CDR3. Per the germline V gene, CDR1 is MNHEY and CDR2 is SMNVEV (reference sequence). Here the CDR3 reads CASSLYSKETQYF. DNA for the CDR3: TGTGCCAGCAGTTTATACTCGAAAGAGACCCAGTACTTC.

The chain joins TRBV7-9 to TRBJ2-1, with D uncertain. Trimming took off 4 bases at V and 8 bases at J, with 9 bases between the two ends. This CDR3 is 12 amino acids long. CDR1 is SEHNR, CDR2 FQNEAQ, per germline (reference sequence). The CDR3, as DNA: TGTGCCAGCAGCTCACGGAACGATGAGCAGTTCTTC. Residues: CASSSRNDEQFF. The entire variable domain, with the rest obtained from reference TRBV7-9 and TRBJ2-1, is as follows: DTGVSQNPRHKITKRGQNVTFRCDPISEHNRLYWYRQTLGQGPEFLTYFQNEAQLEKSRLLSDRFSAERPKGSFSTLEIQRTEQGDSAMYLCASSSRNDEQFFGPGTRLTVL.

This clonotype was recorded only once. This chain links TRBV6-5 with TRBJ1-1; 7 positions agree with TRBD1. V dropped 0 bases and J dropped 3; count of bases not matched to a gene: 4. This CDR3 is built from 15 residues. Germline lookup yields CDR1 MNHEY and CDR2 SVGAGI. CDR3 bases: TGTGCCAGCAGTTACTCGGCAGGGGGGTACACTGAAGCTTTCTTT. This sequence encodes CASSYSAGGYTEAFF.

The V call is TRBV6-2 or TRBV6-3, the J call TRBJ1-5; TRBD1 is a possible D gene (5 bases). CDR1 and CDR2 (germline): MNHEY, SVGEGT. CDR3 length equals 13 residues. V lost 2 bases, J lost 4 bases, and 6 bases lay in between. This chain's CDR3 is CASSYGGNQPQHF. The CDR3 nucleotides read TGTGCCAGCAGTTACGGGGGGAATCAGCCCCAGCATTTT.

The rearrangement uses TRBV2 and TRBJ2-7; 7 positions match TRBD1. The J segment lost 2 bases and the V segment lost 0 bases, leaving 7 bases of the junction unmatched. CDR3 size: 16 residues. Germline CDR1 is SNHLY and CDR2 is FYNNEI. The CDR3, as DNA: TGTGCCAGCAGTGAAGCGAGGACAGGACGGCCCTACGAGCAGTACTTC. The encoded protein is CASSEARTGRPYEQYF.

J is TRBJ2-7 and V is TRBV20-1; D is possibly TRBD2 (5 bases). Trimming cost V 0 bases and J 0 bases, with 12 bases left between them. Germline V gene sequence: CDR1 DFQATT, CDR2 SNEGSKA (reference sequence). CDR3 length: 15 amino acids. This CDR3 is CSARDQARVSYEQYF. CDR3 nucleotide sequence: TGCAGTGCTAGAGATCAGGCGCGGGTCTCCTACGAGCAGTACTTC.

In this sample, this clonotype turned up a few times. The chain links TRBV6-5 to TRBJ2-1; D unclear. Trimming took off 7 bases at V and 2 bases at J, with 15 bases between the two ends. The germline V gene encodes CDR1 MNHEY and CDR2 SVGAGI. CDR3 length: 15 residues. The CDR3 protein is CASTPTGSAYNEQFF. The DNA for the CDR3 is TGTGCCAGCACCCCAACCGGGTCCGCCTACAATGAGCAGTTCTTC.

This sequence joins TRBV6-2 or TRBV6-3 and TRBJ2-3, with TRBD2 as a possible D gene (6 bases). The CDR3 has 15 residues. V was shortened by 0 bases and J by 0 bases, with 7 bases between the two germline ends. Germline assignment: CDR1 MNHEY and CDR2 SVGEGT. The chain's CDR3 is CASSYSAGSTDTQYF. CDR3 DNA: TGTGCCAGCAGTTACTCCGCGGGGAGCACAGATACGCAGTATTTT.

The chain has TRBV27 and TRBJ2-7; 8 bases agree with TRBD1. Germline loops: CDR1 MNHEY, CDR2 SMNVEV (reference sequence). The trim removed 4 bases at V and 0 bases at J, leaving 5 bases unmatched. This CDR3 region has 15 residues. The chain's CDR3 is CASSWVTGASYEQYF. The CDR3 bases are TGTGCCAGCAGTTGGGTGACAGGGGCCTCCTACGAGCAGTACTTC.

This clonotype was observed a single time. The rearrangement uses TRBV4-1 and TRBJ2-1; the D is unclear. This CDR3 is built from 14 residues. Germline V gives CDR1 MGHRA, CDR2 YSYEKL. The V and J ends lost 4 bases and 7 bases respectively, with 14 bases between them. The CDR3 bases are TGCGCCAGCAGCCTTCCTTCCGACGGGAATGAGCAGTTCTTC. It specifies CASSLPSDGNEQFF.

This clonotype was seen a few times. The V call is TRBV29-1, the J call TRBJ2-5; D is possibly TRBD1 or TRBD2 (5 bases each). Trimming shortened V by 6 bases and J by 3 bases, and 14 bases separated the two germline ends. CDR1 and CDR2 from the germline V gene are SQVTM and ANQGSEA. The CDR3 has 13 residues. The chain's CDR3 is CSVDSGTKETQYF. CDR3 DNA sequence: TGCAGCGTGGATTCCGGGACCAAAGAGACCCAGTACTTC.

This chain connects TRBV13 to TRBJ2-4; D assignment may be TRBD1 or TRBD2 (6 bases each). This CDR3 comprises 14 residues. The germline V gene has CDR1 PRHDT and CDR2 FYEKMQ (reference sequence). Trimming cost V 3 bases and J 7 bases, with 13 bases left between them. Written as DNA, the CDR3 is TGTGCCAGCAGCTTGGGGGCGGGGCGCAACATTCAGTACTTC. Translated: CASSLGAGRNIQYF. The full variable domain, completed using reference TRBV13 and TRBJ2-4, is AAGVIQSPRHLIKEKRETATLKCYPIPRHDTVYWYQQGPGQDPQFLISFYEKMQSDKGSIPDRFSAQQFSDYHSELNMSSLELGDSALYFCASSLGAGRNIQYFGAGTRLSVL.

This clonotype was detected only a few times. This sequence joins TRBV9 and TRBJ2-2; D uncertain. This CDR3 is 14 amino acids long. With 0 bases removed from V and 4 bases from J, the gap between germline ends came to 7 bases. Per germline, CDR1 SGDLS and CDR2 YYNGEE. CDR3 DNA sequence: TGTGCCAGCAGCGTAGTTCTATCCACCGGGGAGCTGTTTTTT. This gives the protein CASSVVLSTGELFF.

The chain links TRBV11-3 to TRBJ2-7; 10 nucleotides line up with TRBD2. The CDR3 covers 16 residues. Trimming at V came to 0 bases and at J to 6 bases, leaving 8 bases not matched to a gene. Germline assignment: CDR1 SGHNT and CDR2 YENEEA. CDR3 in amino acids: CASSLEVKREGREQYF. As DNA, the CDR3 is TGTGCCAGCAGCTTAGAGGTTAAGCGGGAGGGCCGCGAGCAGTACTTC.

V and J are TRBV29-1 and TRBJ2-5, with D maybe TRBD1 (6 bases). V dropped 5 bases and J dropped 3 bases, with 10 bases sitting between them. From germline, CDR1 is SQVTM and CDR2 ANQGSEA. This CDR3 spans 12 amino acids. In DNA form, the CDR3 reads TGCAGCGTTTTGACAGGAGAAGAGACCCAGTACTTC. Amino acids: CSVLTGEETQYF.